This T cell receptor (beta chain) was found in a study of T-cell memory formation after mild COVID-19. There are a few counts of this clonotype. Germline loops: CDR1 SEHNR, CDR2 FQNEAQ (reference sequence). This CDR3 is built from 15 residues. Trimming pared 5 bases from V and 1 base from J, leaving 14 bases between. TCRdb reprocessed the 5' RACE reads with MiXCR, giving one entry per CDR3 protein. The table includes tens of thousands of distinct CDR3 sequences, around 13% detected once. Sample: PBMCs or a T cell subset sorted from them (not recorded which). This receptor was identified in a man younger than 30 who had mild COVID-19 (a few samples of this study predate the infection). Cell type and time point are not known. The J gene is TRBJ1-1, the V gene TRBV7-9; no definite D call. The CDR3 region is CASSPDTGSNTEAFF. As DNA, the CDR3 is TGTGCCAGCAGCCCCGACACGGGGTCGAACACTGAAGCTTTCTTT.